A selection of T cell receptor beta chains follows, all from one sample in a study of OX40 agonist ivuxolimab in advanced cancers. Measured with immunoSEQ multiplex PCR; TCRdb has only the in-frame clones, and not every one. The sample consists of tens of thousands of clones, about 81% of them appearing once. This material consisted of CD4+ or CD8+ T cells sorted from blood, taken in a trial of the OX40 agonist ivuxolimab. These receptors all stem from an adult with an advanced solid tumor such as melanoma, head and neck, liver or kidney cancer. CDR3s include the opening cysteine and the closing phenylalanine or tryptophan. Fields, in order: clone size, V gene, D gene, J gene, CDR3 DNA, CDR3 protein. A D gene is named only where the DNA matches it firmly. Not every row has a clone size; where given, it reads once, few, many or a size class.

abundance: .; v_gene: TRBV2; d_gene: .; j_gene: TRBJ1-1; CDR3nt: TGTGCCAGCAGTGGGGTAACCTTTGAAGCTTTCTTT; CDR3aa: CASSGVTFEAFF
abundance: .; v_gene: TRBV30; d_gene: .; j_gene: TRBJ1-6; CDR3nt: TGTGCCTGGAGTTCGTCTGCCGACACCCTCCACTTT; CDR3aa: CAWSSSADTLHF
abundance: .; v_gene: TRBV9; d_gene: .; j_gene: TRBJ2-7; CDR3nt: TGTGCCAGCAGCCTAGGGGGTCCCGAGCAGTACTTC; CDR3aa: CASSLGGPEQYF
abundance: .; v_gene: TRBV30; d_gene: .; j_gene: TRBJ1-5; CDR3nt: TGTGCCTGGAGAGGGGCCGGCAATCAGCCCCAGCATTTT; CDR3aa: CAWRGAGNQPQHF
abundance: .; v_gene: TRBV12-5; d_gene: .; j_gene: TRBJ1-5; CDR3nt: TGTGCTAGTGGTTTAGCTCAGCCCCAGCATTTT; CDR3aa: CASGLAQPQHF
abundance: .; v_gene: TRBV11-3; d_gene: .; j_gene: TRBJ2-1; CDR3nt: TGTGCCAGCAGCTCACCGGGGGTGGGCGGTAGGGGTAGGCAGTTCTTC; CDR3aa: CASSSPGVGGRGRQFF
abundance: .; v_gene: TRBV7-9; d_gene: TRBD1; j_gene: TRBJ1-1; CDR3nt: TGTGCCAGCAGCTCGGAGACAGGGTCCGGTAAAGCTTTCTTT; CDR3aa: CASSSETGSGKAFF
abundance: .; v_gene: TRBV7-8; d_gene: .; j_gene: TRBJ2-2; CDR3nt: TGTGCCAGCAGCCTAAGGTCCTGGGCGGGGAAAAACACCGGGGAGCTGTTTTTT; CDR3aa: CASSLRSWAGKNTGELFF
abundance: .; v_gene: TRBV7-9; d_gene: TRBD1; j_gene: TRBJ2-5; CDR3nt: TGTGCCAGCAGCTTCGGACAGGGGGGGATGGAGACCCAGTACTTC; CDR3aa: CASSFGQGGMETQYF
abundance: few; v_gene: TRBV5-1; d_gene: .; j_gene: TRBJ1-1; CDR3nt: TGCGCCAGCAGCCGGACGGGGATTGGGGGCACTGAAGCTTTCTTT; CDR3aa: CASSRTGIGGTEAFF
abundance: once; v_gene: TRBV6-4; d_gene: TRBD2; j_gene: TRBJ2-4; CDR3nt: TGTGCCAGCAGGCCCGGGACTAGTCCTTATAGCAAAAACATTCAGTACTTC; CDR3aa: CASRPGTSPYSKNIQYF
abundance: .; v_gene: TRBV11-2; d_gene: .; j_gene: TRBJ1-3; CDR3nt: TGTGCCAGCAGCTTAGGGGCCCACACAGGAAACACCATATATTTT; CDR3aa: CASSLGAHTGNTIYF
abundance: .; v_gene: TRBV14; d_gene: .; j_gene: TRBJ2-7; CDR3nt: TGTGCCAGCAGCCGGTTCAGTTCCTACGAGCAGTACTTC; CDR3aa: CASSRFSSYEQYF
abundance: .; v_gene: TRBV7-2; d_gene: .; j_gene: TRBJ1-5; CDR3nt: TGTGCCAGCAGCTCGGGTGGGGCTCCTAGCAATCAGCCCCAGCATTTT; CDR3aa: CASSSGGAPSNQPQHF